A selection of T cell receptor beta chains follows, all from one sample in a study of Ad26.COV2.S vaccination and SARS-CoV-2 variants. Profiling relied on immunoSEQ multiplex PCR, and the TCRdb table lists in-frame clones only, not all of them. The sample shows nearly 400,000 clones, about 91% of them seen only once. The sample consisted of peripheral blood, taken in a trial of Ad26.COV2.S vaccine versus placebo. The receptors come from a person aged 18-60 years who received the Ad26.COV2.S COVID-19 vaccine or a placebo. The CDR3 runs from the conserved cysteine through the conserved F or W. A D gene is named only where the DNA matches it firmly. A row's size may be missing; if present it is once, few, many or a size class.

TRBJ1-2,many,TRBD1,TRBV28,CASATGTEPNYGYTF,TGTGCCAGCGCCACCGGGACAGAACCTAACTATGGCTACACCTTC
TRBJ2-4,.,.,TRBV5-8,CASSAGGRAYKNIQYF,TGTGCCAGCAGCGCCGGAGGGAGAGCCTACAAAAACATTCAGTACTTC
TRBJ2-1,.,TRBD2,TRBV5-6,CASSSGTRDEQFF,TGTGCCAGCAGCAGCGGGACTAGGGATGAGCAGTTCTTC
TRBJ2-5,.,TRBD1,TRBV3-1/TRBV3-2,CASSRLGQARETQYF,TGTGCCAGCAGCCGTCTTGGACAGGCCAGGGAGACCCAGTACTTC
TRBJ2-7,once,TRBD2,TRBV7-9,CASSSLAVTYEQYF,TGTGCCAGCAGCTCCCTAGCGGTGACCTACGAGCAGTACTTC
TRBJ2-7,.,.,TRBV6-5,CASRSGLGLVEQYF,TGTGCCAGCAGATCGGGGCTAGGCTTGGTCGAGCAGTACTTC
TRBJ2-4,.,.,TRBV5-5,CASSTPTGSAKNIQYF,TGTGCCAGCAGCACCCCCACAGGGTCCGCCAAAAACATTCAGTACTTC
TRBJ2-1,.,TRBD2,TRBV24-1,CATSDLPTSGRANEQFF,TGTGCCACCAGTGATTTACCGACTAGCGGGAGGGCCAATGAGCAGTTCTTC
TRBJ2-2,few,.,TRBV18,CASSPGQGPGTGELFF,TGTGCCAGCTCACCGGGGCAGGGGCCCGGGACCGGGGAGCTGTTTTTT
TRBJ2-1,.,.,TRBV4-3,CASSQDGTSRNEQFF,TGCGCCAGCAGCCAAGACGGGACAAGTAGGAATGAGCAGTTCTTC
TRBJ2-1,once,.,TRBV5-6,CASSPVAGSSYNEQFF,TGTGCCAGCAGCCCGGTGGCGGGTAGCTCCTACAATGAGCAGTTCTTC
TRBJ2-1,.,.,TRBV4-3,CASSQDGSHNEQFF,TGCGCCAGCAGCCAAGATGGGTCCCACAATGAGCAGTTCTTC
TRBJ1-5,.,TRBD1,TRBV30,CAWSPHRTGWNQPQHF,TGTGCCTGGAGTCCGCACAGGACAGGGTGGAATCAGCCCCAGCATTTT
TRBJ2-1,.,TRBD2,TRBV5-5,CASSTAGSSYNEQFF,TGTGCCAGCAGCACAGCGGGGAGCTCCTACAATGAGCAGTTCTTC
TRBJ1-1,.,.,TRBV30,CAWNEGGTEAFF,TGTGCCTGGAATGAGGGGGGCACTGAAGCTTTCTTT
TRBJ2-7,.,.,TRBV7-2,CASSRTPDSSEQYF,TGTGCCAGCAGCAGAACACCGGACAGCTCCGAGCAGTACTTC
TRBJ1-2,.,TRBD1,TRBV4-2,CASSEGQGDYGYTF,TGTGCCAGCAGCGAGGGACAGGGGGACTATGGCTACACCTTC
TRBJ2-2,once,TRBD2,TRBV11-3,CASSLSLAGPGELFF,TGTGCCAGCAGCTTATCTCTAGCGGGGCCCGGGGAGCTGTTTTTT
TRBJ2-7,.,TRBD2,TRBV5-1,CASSLTSGPYEQYF,TGCGCCAGCAGCTTGACTAGCGGGCCCTACGAGCAGTACTTC
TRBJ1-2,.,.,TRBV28,CASSLYQGNYGYTF,TGTGCCAGCAGTTTATACCAGGGGAACTATGGCTACACCTTC
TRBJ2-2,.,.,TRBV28,CASSQLMNTGELFF,TGTGCCAGCAGTCAATTGATGAACACCGGGGAGCTGTTTTTT
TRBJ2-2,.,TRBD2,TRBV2,CASRPGTSSTGELFF,TGTGCCAGCAGGCCCGGGACTAGCAGTACCGGGGAGCTGTTTTTT
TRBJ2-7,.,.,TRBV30,CACSGSRGAYEQYF,TGTGCCTGCTCCGGGAGCAGGGGAGCCTACGAGCAGTACTTC
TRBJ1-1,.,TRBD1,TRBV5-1,CASSFRGRGGTEAFF,TGCGCCAGCAGCTTCAGGGGGCGTGGGGGCACTGAAGCTTTCTTT
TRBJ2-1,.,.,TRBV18,CASSPLAGGGLNEQFF,TGTGCCAGCTCACCTCTAGCAGGAGGGGGACTGAATGAGCAGTTCTTC
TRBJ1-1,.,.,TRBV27,CASSLGVMNTEAFF,TGTGCCAGCAGTTTAGGGGTCATGAACACTGAAGCTTTCTTT
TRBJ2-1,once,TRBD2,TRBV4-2,CASSQYSTRLAGYNEQFF,TGTGCCAGCAGCCAATACTCCACCCGGCTAGCGGGCTACAATGAGCAGTTCTTC
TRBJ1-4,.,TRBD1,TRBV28,CASSPQDRVDNEKLFF,TGTGCCAGCAGTCCACAGGACAGGGTCGATAATGAAAAACTGTTTTTT
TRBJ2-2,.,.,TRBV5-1,CASSVGLTNTGELFF,TGCGCCAGCAGCGTCGGACTTACGAACACCGGGGAGCTGTTTTTT
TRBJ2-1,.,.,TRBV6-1,CASSEDGQVYNEQFF,TGTGCCAGCAGTGAAGACGGGCAGGTCTACAATGAGCAGTTCTTC
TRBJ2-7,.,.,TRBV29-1,CSVGISYEQYF,TGCAGCGTTGGGATATCCTACGAGCAGTACTTC
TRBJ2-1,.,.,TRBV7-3,CASSLILGLQASYNEQFF,TGTGCCAGCAGCTTAATCCTAGGATTACAGGCGTCCTACAATGAGCAGTTCTTC
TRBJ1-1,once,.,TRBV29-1,CSVVAGFEAFF,TGCAGCGTTGTGGCGGGATTTGAAGCTTTCTTT
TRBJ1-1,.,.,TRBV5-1,CASSFRMNTEAFF,TGCGCCAGCAGCTTTAGGATGAACACTGAAGCTTTCTTT
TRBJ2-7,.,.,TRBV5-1,CASSLAGRASLYYEQYF,TGCGCCAGCAGCTTGGCTGGGAGAGCTAGCCTTTACTACGAGCAGTACTTC
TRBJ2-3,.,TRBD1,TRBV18,CASSPLGQGTDTQYF,TGTGCCAGCTCACCGCTCGGACAGGGCACAGATACGCAGTATTTT
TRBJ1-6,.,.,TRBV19,CASSPPGAWNSPLHF,TGTGCCAGTAGTCCTCCGGGGGCATGGAATTCACCCCTCCACTTT
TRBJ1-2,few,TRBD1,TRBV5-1,CASRFGRGYYGYTF,TGCGCCAGCAGATTCGGCAGGGGGTATTATGGCTACACCTTC
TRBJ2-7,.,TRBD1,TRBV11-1,CASSLKSRGRNEQYF,TGTGCCAGCAGCTTAAAGTCTAGGGGGCGGAACGAGCAGTACTTC
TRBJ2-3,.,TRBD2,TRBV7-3,CASSLDIAGGSPSTDTQYF,TGTGCCAGCAGCTTAGACATAGCGGGAGGGTCCCCTAGCACAGATACGCAGTATTTT
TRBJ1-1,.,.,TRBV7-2,CASTADTEAFF,TGTGCCAGTACTGCGGACACTGAAGCTTTCTTT
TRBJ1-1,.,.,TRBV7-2,CASSLARTNTEAFF,TGTGCCAGCAGCTTAGCTCGGACGAACACTGAAGCTTTCTTT
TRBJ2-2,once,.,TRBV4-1,CASSQDLREAGELFF,TGCGCCAGCAGCCAAGATCTGAGGGAGGCCGGGGAGCTGTTTTTT
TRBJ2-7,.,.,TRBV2,CASSEGPNALYEQYF,TGTGCCAGCAGTGAGGGGCCTAATGCCCTGTACGAGCAGTACTTC
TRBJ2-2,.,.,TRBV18,CASSPGSNRGGELFF,TGTGCCAGCTCACCCGGGTCGAACCGGGGCGGGGAGCTGTTTTTT
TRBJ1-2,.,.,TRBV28,CASSLRGRYGYTF,TGTGCCAGCAGTTTACGGGGTCGATATGGCTACACCTTC
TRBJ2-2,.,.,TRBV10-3,CAIMGSAGPGELFF,TGTGCCATCATGGGTAGCGCGGGACCCGGGGAGCTGTTTTTT
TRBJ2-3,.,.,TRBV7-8,CASSLDRRTDTQYF,TGTGCCAGCAGCTTAGACCGGCGCACAGATACGCAGTATTTT
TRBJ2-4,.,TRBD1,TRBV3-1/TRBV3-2,CASSRGQGGSIQYF,TGTGCCAGCAGCCGAGGACAGGGAGGATCAATTCAGTACTTC
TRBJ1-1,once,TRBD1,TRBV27,CASSLSRGRTEAFF,TGTGCCAGCAGTTTATCCAGGGGGCGAACTGAAGCTTTCTTT
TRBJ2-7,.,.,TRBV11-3,CASSLDPRGGGTYEQYF,TGTGCCAGCAGCTTAGATCCCAGGGGGGGAGGGACTTACGAGCAGTACTTC
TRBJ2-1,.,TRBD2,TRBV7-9,CASSWTSGEGNEQFF,TGTGCCAGCAGTTGGACTAGCGGGGAGGGCAATGAGCAGTTCTTC
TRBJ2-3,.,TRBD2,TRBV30,CAWSPGLAGTDTQYF,TGTGCCTGGTCCCCGGGACTAGCGGGGACAGATACGCAGTATTTT
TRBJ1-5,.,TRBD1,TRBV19,CASTLSPRGLDQPQHF,TGTGCCAGTACCCTCAGCCCCAGGGGGCTGGATCAGCCCCAGCATTTT
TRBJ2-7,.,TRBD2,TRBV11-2,CASSGSGRTVYEQYF,TGTGCCAGCAGCGGAAGCGGGAGGACCGTCTACGAGCAGTACTTC